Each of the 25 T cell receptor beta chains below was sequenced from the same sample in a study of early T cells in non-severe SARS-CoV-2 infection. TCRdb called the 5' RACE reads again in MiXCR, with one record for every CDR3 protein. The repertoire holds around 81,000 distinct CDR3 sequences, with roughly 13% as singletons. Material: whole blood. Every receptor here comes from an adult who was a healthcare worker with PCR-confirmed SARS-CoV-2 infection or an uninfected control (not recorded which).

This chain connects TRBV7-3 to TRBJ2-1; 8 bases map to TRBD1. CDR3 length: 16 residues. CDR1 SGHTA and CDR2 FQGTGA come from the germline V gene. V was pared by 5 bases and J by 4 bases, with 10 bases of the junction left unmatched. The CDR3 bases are TGTGCCAGCAGCACCGTAGGGACAGGTGGTTACAATGAGCAGTTCTTC. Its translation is CASSTVGTGGYNEQFF.

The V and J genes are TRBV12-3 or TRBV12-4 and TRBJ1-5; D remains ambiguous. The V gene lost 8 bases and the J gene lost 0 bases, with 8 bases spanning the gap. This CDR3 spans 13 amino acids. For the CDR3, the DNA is TGTGCCAGCGCGTACCTTAGCAATCAGCCCCAGCATTTT. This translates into CASAYLSNQPQHF.

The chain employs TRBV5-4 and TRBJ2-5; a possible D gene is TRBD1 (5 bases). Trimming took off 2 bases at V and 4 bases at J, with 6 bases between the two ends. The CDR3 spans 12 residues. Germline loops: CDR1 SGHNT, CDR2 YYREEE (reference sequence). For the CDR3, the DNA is TGTGCCAGCAGCTTACAGGCAGAGACCCAGTACTTC. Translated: CASSLQAETQYF.

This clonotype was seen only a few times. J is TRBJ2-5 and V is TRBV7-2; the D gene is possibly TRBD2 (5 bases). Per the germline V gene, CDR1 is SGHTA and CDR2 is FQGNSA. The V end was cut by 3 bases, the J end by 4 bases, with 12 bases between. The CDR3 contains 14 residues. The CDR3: CASSLRGFGETQYF. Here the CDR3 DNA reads TGTGCCAGCAGCTTGAGAGGGTTTGGAGAGACCCAGTACTTC. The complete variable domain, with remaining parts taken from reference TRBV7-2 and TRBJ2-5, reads GAGVSQSPSNKVTEKGKDVELRCDPISGHTALYWYRQSLGQGLEFLIYFQGNSAPDKSGLPSDRFSAERTGGSVSTLTIQRTQQEDSAVYLCASSLRGFGETQYFGPGTRLLVL.

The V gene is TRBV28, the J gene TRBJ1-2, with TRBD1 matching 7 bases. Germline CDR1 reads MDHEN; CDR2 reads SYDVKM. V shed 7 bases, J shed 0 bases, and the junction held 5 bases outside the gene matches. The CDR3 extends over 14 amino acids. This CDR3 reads CASIAGTANYGYTF. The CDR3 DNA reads TGTGCCAGCATAGCAGGGACAGCTAACTATGGCTACACCTTC.

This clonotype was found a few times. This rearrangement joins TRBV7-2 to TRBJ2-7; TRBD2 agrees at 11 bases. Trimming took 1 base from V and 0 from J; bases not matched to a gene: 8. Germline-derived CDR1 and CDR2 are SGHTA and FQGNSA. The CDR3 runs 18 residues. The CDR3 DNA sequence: TGTGCCAGCAGCTTAGGGACTAGCGGGCGAACCGTCTCCTACGAGCAGTACTTC. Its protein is CASSLGTSGRTVSYEQYF.

The CDR3 loop reads CSVAVTFMAQETQYF. The CDR3 DNA follows: TGCAGCGTTGCCGTAACCTTTATGGCCCAAGAGACCCAGTACTTC. The V gene is TRBV29-1, the J gene TRBJ2-5; no firm D call. CDR3 size: 15 residues. V was shortened by 4 bases and J by 1 base, with 16 bases between the two germline ends. Germline CDR1 SQVTM, CDR2 ANQGSEA.

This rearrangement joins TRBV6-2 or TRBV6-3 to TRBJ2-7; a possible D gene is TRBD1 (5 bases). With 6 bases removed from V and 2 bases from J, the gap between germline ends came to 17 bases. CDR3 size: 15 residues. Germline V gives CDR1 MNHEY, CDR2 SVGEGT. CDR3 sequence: CASSAPSGPPYEQYF. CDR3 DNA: TGTGCCAGCAGCGCGCCCTCAGGGCCTCCCTACGAGCAGTACTTC.

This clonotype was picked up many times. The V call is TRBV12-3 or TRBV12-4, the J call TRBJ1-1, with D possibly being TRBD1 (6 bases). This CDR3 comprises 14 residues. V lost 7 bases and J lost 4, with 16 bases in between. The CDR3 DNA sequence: TGTGCCAGCACCAGAACAGGGCAGGGCACTGAAGCTTTCTTT. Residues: CASTRTGQGTEAFF.

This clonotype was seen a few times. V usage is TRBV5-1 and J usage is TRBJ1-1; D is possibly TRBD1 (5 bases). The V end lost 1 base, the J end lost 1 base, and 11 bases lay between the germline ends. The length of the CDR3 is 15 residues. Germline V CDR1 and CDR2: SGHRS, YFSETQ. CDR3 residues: CASSLFGTRNTEAFF. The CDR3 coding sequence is TGCGCCAGCAGCTTGTTTGGGACGAGGAACACTGAAGCTTTCTTT.

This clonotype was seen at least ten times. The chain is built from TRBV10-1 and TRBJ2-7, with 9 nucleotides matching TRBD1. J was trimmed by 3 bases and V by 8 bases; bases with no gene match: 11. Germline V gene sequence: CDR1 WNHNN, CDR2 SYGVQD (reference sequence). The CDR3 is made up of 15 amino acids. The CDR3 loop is CASLDPGDRDYEQYF. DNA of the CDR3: TGCGCCAGCCTAGATCCAGGGGACAGGGACTACGAGCAGTACTTC.

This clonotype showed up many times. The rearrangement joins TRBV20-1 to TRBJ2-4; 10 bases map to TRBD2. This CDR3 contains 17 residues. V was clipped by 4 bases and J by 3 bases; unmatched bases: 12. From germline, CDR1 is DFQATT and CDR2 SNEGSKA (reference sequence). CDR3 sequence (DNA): TGCAGTGCTATTCTAGCGGGGGCCGGACCAATCAAAAACATTCAGTACTTC. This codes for CSAILAGAGPIKNIQYF.

CDR3 residues: CASSQDWGQTYNEQFF. The CDR3 DNA reads TGCGCCAGCAGCCAAGACTGGGGACAGACCTACAATGAGCAGTTCTTC. This chain connects TRBV4-3 to TRBJ2-1, with 7 bases identical to TRBD1. This CDR3 spans 16 amino acids. The J segment lost 2 bases and the V segment lost 0 bases, leaving 4 bases of the junction unmatched. From germline, CDR1 is LGHNA and CDR2 YSLEER.

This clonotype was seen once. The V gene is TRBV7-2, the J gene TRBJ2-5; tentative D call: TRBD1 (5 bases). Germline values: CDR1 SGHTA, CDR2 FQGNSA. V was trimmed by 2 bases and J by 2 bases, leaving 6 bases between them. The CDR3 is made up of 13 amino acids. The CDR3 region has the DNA TGTGCCAGCAGCTTAAGACAGCAAGAGACCCAGTACTTC. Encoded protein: CASSLRQQETQYF.

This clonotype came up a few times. CDR3 region: CASSLPSGGDTQYF. In nucleotides, the CDR3 is TGCGCCAGCAGCTTGCCCTCTGGGGGAGATACGCAGTATTTT. The V call is TRBV5-1, the J call TRBJ2-3; D is tentatively TRBD1 or TRBD2 (5 bases each). The V end lost 1 base, the J end lost 5 bases, and 11 bases lay between the germline ends. The CDR3 spans 14 residues. Per germline, CDR1 SGHRS and CDR2 YFSETQ.

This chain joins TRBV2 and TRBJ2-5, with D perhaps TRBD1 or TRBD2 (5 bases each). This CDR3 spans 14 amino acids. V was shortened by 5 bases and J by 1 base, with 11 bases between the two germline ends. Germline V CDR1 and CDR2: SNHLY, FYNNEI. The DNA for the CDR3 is TGTGCCAGCAGTCCCGGGACCCTCCAAGAGACCCAGTACTTC. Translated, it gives CASSPGTLQETQYF.

The DNA of the CDR3 is TGTGCCAGCAGTTACAGCGGCAGCTACGAGCAGTACTTC. Translating gives CASSYSGSYEQYF. This chain uses TRBV6-2 or TRBV6-3 with TRBJ2-7, with a possible D match to TRBD2 (5 bases). The CDR3 contains 13 residues. Looked up from germline, CDR1 is MNHEY and CDR2 is SVGEGT. Trimming left V 2 bases short and J 3 bases short, with 8 bases between.

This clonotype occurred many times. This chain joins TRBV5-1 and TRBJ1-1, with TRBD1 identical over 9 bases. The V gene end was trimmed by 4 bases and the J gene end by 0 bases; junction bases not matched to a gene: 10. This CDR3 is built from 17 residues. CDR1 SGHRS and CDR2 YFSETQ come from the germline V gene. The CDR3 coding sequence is TGCGCCAGCAGCAAAGGGACAGGGAACGGGGTGAACACTGAAGCTTTCTTT. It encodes CASSKGTGNGVNTEAFF.

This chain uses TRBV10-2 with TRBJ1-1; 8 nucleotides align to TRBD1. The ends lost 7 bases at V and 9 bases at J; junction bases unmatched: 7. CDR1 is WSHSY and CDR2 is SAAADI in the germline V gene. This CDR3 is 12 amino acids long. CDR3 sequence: CASTGGFEKAFF. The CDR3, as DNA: TGCGCCAGCACAGGGGGCTTTGAGAAAGCTTTCTTT.

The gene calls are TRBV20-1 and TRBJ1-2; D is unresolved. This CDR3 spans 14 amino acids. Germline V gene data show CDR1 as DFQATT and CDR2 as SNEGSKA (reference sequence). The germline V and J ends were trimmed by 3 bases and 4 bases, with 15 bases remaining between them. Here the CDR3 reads CSARDPTLFYGYTF. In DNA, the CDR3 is TGCAGTGCTAGGGACCCGACACTATTCTATGGCTACACCTTC.

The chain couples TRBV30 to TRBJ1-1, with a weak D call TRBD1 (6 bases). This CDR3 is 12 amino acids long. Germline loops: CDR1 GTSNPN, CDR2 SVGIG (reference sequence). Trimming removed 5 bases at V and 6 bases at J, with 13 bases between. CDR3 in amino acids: CAWGRTAAEAFF. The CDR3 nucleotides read TGTGCCTGGGGCCGGACAGCAGCTGAAGCTTTCTTT.

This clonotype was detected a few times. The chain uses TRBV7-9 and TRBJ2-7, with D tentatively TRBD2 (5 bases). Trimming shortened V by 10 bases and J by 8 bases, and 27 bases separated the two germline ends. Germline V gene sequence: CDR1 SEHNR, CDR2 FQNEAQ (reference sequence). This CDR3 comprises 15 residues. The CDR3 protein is CATEPHSGVRVQQYF. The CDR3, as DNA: TGTGCCACGGAACCACACTCCGGGGTCCGGGTTCAGCAGTACTTC.

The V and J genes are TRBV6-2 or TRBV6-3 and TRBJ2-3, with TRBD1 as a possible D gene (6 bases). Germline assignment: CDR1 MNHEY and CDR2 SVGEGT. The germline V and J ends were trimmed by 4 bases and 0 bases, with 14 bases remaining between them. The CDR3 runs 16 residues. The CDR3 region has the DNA TGTGCCAGCAGTTCCTTAAGGGGGAAAAGCACAGATACGCAGTATTTT. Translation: CASSSLRGKSTDTQYF.

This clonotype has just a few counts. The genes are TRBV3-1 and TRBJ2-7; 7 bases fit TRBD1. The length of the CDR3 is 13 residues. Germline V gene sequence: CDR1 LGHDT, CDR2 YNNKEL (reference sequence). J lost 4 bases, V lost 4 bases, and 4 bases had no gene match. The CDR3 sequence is CASSRDRLYEQYF. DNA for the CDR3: TGTGCCAGCAGCCGGGACAGACTTTACGAGCAGTACTTC.

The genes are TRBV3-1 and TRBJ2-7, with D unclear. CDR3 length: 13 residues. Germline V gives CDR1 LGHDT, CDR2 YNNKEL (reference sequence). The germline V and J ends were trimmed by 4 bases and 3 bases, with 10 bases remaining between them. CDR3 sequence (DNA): TGTGCCAGCAGCCTCGCCGTCGACTACGAGCAGTACTTC. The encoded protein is CASSLAVDYEQYF.